The 32 T cell receptor beta chains listed next were all sequenced from one sample in a study of identical twins. MiXCR, run by TCRdb on the 5' RACE reads, gives a single entry per CDR3 protein. The table records under 900,000 distinct CDR3 sequences, 15% to 20% of them present only once. The sample also formed part of further work on T cells expressing NK-cell markers.

Material for sequencing was PBMCs. All receptors derive from a woman aged 18-29 years in good health.

This clonotype was seen a few times. The chain recombines TRBV24-1 with TRBJ2-1; no definite D call. The CDR3 is 15 residues long. Germline V gene sequence: CDR1 KGHDR, CDR2 SFDVKD. Deletions cut 4 bases from V and 5 bases from J, with 14 bases between. In DNA, the CDR3 is TGTGCCACCAGTGACCCCGGGCTTCTTAACAATGAGCAGTTCTTC. Its protein product is CATSDPGLLNNEQFF.

The V gene is TRBV20-1, the J gene TRBJ1-1; D perhaps matches TRBD1 (5 bases). The CDR3 has 12 residues. Trimming pared 5 bases from V and 0 bases from J, leaving 7 bases between. Germline CDR1 DFQATT, CDR2 SNEGSKA (reference sequence). The CDR3 nucleotides are TGCAGTGCTCTCAGGGTGAACACTGAAGCTTTCTTT. Translation gives CSALRVNTEAFF.

As DNA, the CDR3 is TGTGCCAGCAGACAGGGTTGCCACGAGCAGTACTTC. This sequence encodes CASRQGCHEQYF. The chain is built from TRBV3-1 and TRBJ2-7; D possibly corresponds to TRBD1 (6 bases). The germline gives CDR1 LGHDT, CDR2 YNNKEL (reference sequence). Trimming pared 6 bases from V and 5 bases from J, leaving 11 bases between. CDR3 length equals 12 residues.

The rearrangement links TRBV6-5 to TRBJ2-1, with TRBD2 matching over 7 bases. Trimming cost V 5 bases and J 0 bases; bases outside gene matches: 4. There are 15 residues in the CDR3. The germline CDR1 and CDR2 sequences are MNHEY and SVGAGI. The DNA for the CDR3 is TGTGCCAGCAGTACTAGCGCGGGCTCCTACAATGAGCAGTTCTTC. Its translation is CASSTSAGSYNEQFF.

The V call is TRBV7-8, the J call TRBJ2-2; D unclear. CDR1 and CDR2 from the germline V gene are SGHVS and FQNEAQ. With 2 bases removed from V and 6 bases from J, the gap between germline ends came to 22 bases. This CDR3 contains 18 residues. CDR3 DNA: TGTGCCAGCAGCTTATTTCATTTGTTTCTCCTCCCGGCCGGGGAGCTGTTTTTT. It encodes CASSLFHLFLLPAGELFF.

V usage is TRBV7-2 and J usage is TRBJ2-7; D assignment may be TRBD1 or TRBD2 (6 bases each). The CDR3 has 13 residues. Trimming pared 6 bases from V and 7 bases from J, leaving 16 bases between. Per germline, CDR1 SGHTA and CDR2 FQGNSA. The CDR3 DNA sequence: TGTGCCAGCAGGTTCGGGGGCTCGCCGGAGCAGTACTTC. Translating it yields CASRFGGSPEQYF.

This clonotype came up a few times. The chain employs TRBV12-3 or TRBV12-4 and TRBJ2-1; D call uncertain. The CDR3 runs 15 residues. Trimming removed 7 bases at V and 7 bases at J, with 20 bases between. CDR3 DNA: TGTGCCAGCACCCCGCATCAGCCCGGAATGAATGAGCAGTTCTTC. This gives the protein CASTPHQPGMNEQFF.

This chain links TRBV5-1 with TRBJ1-2, with 8 bases matching TRBD1. Germline CDR1 reads SGHRS; CDR2 reads YFSETQ. This CDR3 spans 14 amino acids. Unmatched junction bases numbered 8, after V lost 2 bases and J lost 8 bases. The CDR3 here is CASSLHDRGEGYTF. In DNA form, the CDR3 reads TGCGCCAGCAGCTTACATGACAGGGGCGAGGGCTACACCTTC.

V and J are TRBV10-3 and TRBJ1-6; 7 bases are shared with TRBD1. Germline V gene lookup returns CDR1 ENHRY and CDR2 SYGVKD. Trimming removed 0 bases from V and 8 bases from J; junction bases left unmatched: 4. The CDR3 has 15 residues. CDR3 sequence (DNA): TGTGCCATCAGTGAGTCGGGCAGGGGGGATTCACCCCTCCACTTT. Translating gives CAISESGRGDSPLHF.

This clonotype was detected a few times. The chain couples TRBV12-3 or TRBV12-4 to TRBJ2-3; D not resolved. The germline V and J ends were trimmed by 7 bases and 0 bases, with 11 bases remaining between them. The CDR3 is made up of 14 amino acids. CDR3 coding DNA: TGTGCCAGCAACTTTATTTCTAGCACAGATACGCAGTATTTT. It is translated as CASNFISSTDTQYF.

The rearrangement joins TRBV2 to TRBJ2-7, with D perhaps being TRBD1 or TRBD2 (6 bases each). Germline V gene lookup returns CDR1 SNHLY and CDR2 FYNNEI. Trimming cost V 6 bases and J 0 bases, with 18 bases left between them. This CDR3 is 16 amino acids long. In DNA form, the CDR3 reads TGTGCCAGCAGGGTCTTTGGGGGGCGAAACTCCTACGAGCAGTACTTC. Amino acid sequence: CASRVFGGRNSYEQYF.

In its sample, this clonotype was seen a few times. The V and J genes are TRBV29-1 and TRBJ2-1, with 7 bases that match TRBD1. From germline, CDR1 is SQVTM and CDR2 ANQGSEA. With 7 bases clipped from V and 9 bases from J, the junction kept 6 bases outside the gene matches. The CDR3 runs 11 residues. CDR3 DNA: TGCAGCGCGAGACAGGGTCCTGAGCAGTTCTTC. As protein: CSARQGPEQFF.

This clonotype was counted at least ten times. Relative to the germline gene, one junction end is altered; a read error may explain this. The chain joins TRBV5-1 to TRBJ2-3; the D is unclear. CDR1 and CDR2 from the germline V gene are SGHRS and YFSETQ. CDR3 length: 13 residues. In nucleotides, the CDR3 is TGTGCCAGCAGCTTAGCCGGCCCAGATACGCAGTATTTT. This translates into CASSLAGPDTQYF.

This clonotype came up a few times. The rearrangement links TRBV6-5 to TRBJ2-5; D not resolved. Germline V CDR1 and CDR2: MNHEY, SVGAGI. V dropped 7 bases and J dropped 7 bases, with 13 bases sitting between them. The CDR3 covers 12 residues. The CDR3 nucleotides are TGTGCCAGCACCACCGGCTCGGGGACCCAGTACTTC. The encoded protein is CASTTGSGTQYF.

The rearrangement joins TRBV12-3 or TRBV12-4 to TRBJ2-5; a weak D match, TRBD1 (6 bases). The length of the CDR3 is 14 residues. V gave up 4 bases and J gave up 7 bases, with 16 bases separating them. The CDR3 protein is CASSSQGVYVTQYF. CDR3 bases: TGTGCCAGCAGTTCACAGGGTGTTTATGTGACCCAGTACTTC.

This rearrangement joins TRBV5-1 to TRBJ2-7; TRBD2 might be the D (5 bases). This CDR3 spans 14 amino acids. Germline assignment: CDR1 SGHRS and CDR2 YFSETQ. V was shortened by 4 bases and J by 2 bases, with 13 bases between the two germline ends. CDR3 nucleotides: TGCGCCAGCAGCCTCCTGACTAATCCCTACGAGCAGTACTTC. Its protein product is CASSLLTNPYEQYF.

V usage is TRBV5-1 and J usage is TRBJ2-5; 7 bases line up with TRBD1. The CDR3 contains 15 residues. With 2 bases clipped from V and 3 bases from J, the junction kept 7 bases outside the gene matches. Germline values: CDR1 SGHRS, CDR2 YFSETQ. This chain's CDR3 is CASSFRGTAEETQYF. DNA for the CDR3: TGCGCCAGCAGCTTCCGTGGGACAGCTGAAGAGACCCAGTACTTC.

This clonotype was detected only a few times. The rearrangement uses TRBV28 and TRBJ1-5, with TRBD1 matching over 7 bases. V shed 10 bases and J 3 bases; nucleotides not matched to a gene: 6. Germline-derived CDR1 and CDR2 are MDHEN and SYDVKM. The CDR3 runs to 13 residues. CDR3 DNA: TGTGCCACTAAGGGACAGTTCAATCAGCCCCAGCATTTT. This encodes CATKGQFNQPQHF.

The CDR3: CAIASGRAEDTQYF. Written as DNA, the CDR3 is TGTGCCATCGCTAGCGGGAGGGCCGAAGATACGCAGTATTTT. This rearrangement joins TRBV10-3 to TRBJ2-3; TRBD2 matches at 12 bases. The CDR3 length is 14 residues. J was trimmed by 5 bases and V by 8 bases; bases with no gene match: 5. In germline, CDR1 is ENHRY, CDR2 SYGVKD.

V is TRBV5-4 and J is TRBJ1-1; D gene uncertain. V dropped 3 bases and J dropped 1 base, with 10 bases sitting between them. Germline CDR1 SGHNT, CDR2 YYREEE (reference sequence). The CDR3 loop spans 14 amino acids. For the CDR3, the DNA is TGTGCCAGCAGCTCTCGACGGGAGAACACTGAAGCTTTCTTT. Translation gives CASSSRRENTEAFF.

The chain links TRBV15 to TRBJ1-2, with no clear D. The CDR3 length is 13 residues. V was shortened by 0 bases and J by 12 bases, with 14 bases between the two germline ends. The germline CDR1 and CDR2 sequences are LNHNV and YYDKDF (reference sequence). The CDR3 loop reads CATSRDWNQIDTF. The CDR3 bases are TGTGCCACCAGCAGAGATTGGAACCAAATTGACACCTTC.

V is TRBV11-2 and J is TRBJ2-3, with 9 positions matching TRBD2. Trimming at V came to 6 bases and at J to 3 bases, leaving 25 bases not matched to a gene. The V gene's germline CDR1 is SGHAT and CDR2 FQNNGV. The CDR3 is made up of 21 amino acids. DNA of the CDR3: TGTGCCAGCAGACCCGGGAGCAAAGCTAGCGGGACCCCACTCTCAACAGATACGCAGTATTTT. The encoded protein is CASRPGSKASGTPLSTDTQYF.

V is TRBV20-1 and J is TRBJ2-5, with 11 positions matching TRBD2. The ends lost 6 bases at V and 4 bases at J; junction bases unmatched: 7. The germline gives CDR1 DFQATT, CDR2 SNEGSKA (reference sequence). The CDR3 sequence is 14 residues long. The CDR3, as DNA: TGCAGTGCCCCAACTAGCGGGAGACCAGAGACCCAGTACTTC. Protein sequence: CSAPTSGRPETQYF.

The chain uses TRBV27 and TRBJ1-1; D unresolved. The length of the CDR3 is 13 residues. Germline CDR1 is MNHEY and CDR2 is SMNVEV (reference sequence). With 6 bases removed from V and 4 bases from J, the gap between germline ends came to 12 bases. Here the CDR3 DNA reads TGTGCCAGCAGCCAGAGACGGACCACTGAAGCTTTCTTT. Translating it yields CASSQRRTTEAFF.

The sample holds a few counts of this clonotype. The rearrangement uses TRBV7-2 and TRBJ1-2; D is possibly TRBD1 (6 bases). This CDR3 has 15 amino acids. Germline V gives CDR1 SGHTA, CDR2 FQGNSA. Trimming stripped 4 bases from V and 4 bases from J, with 16 bases between. The CDR3 loop reads CASSSRGQGSYGYTF. In nucleotides, the CDR3 is TGTGCCAGCAGCTCAAGAGGGCAGGGGAGCTATGGCTACACCTTC.

V usage is TRBV20-1 and J usage is TRBJ2-1, with D perhaps matching TRBD2 (7 bases). The germline V gene has CDR1 DFQATT and CDR2 SNEGSKA (reference sequence). The CDR3 is 15 amino acids. Trimming removed 2 bases at V and 9 bases at J, with 20 bases between. The CDR3 region is CSARHPGGSGREQFF. CDR3 DNA sequence: TGCAGTGCTAGACATCCGGGGGGCTCTGGGCGTGAGCAGTTCTTC.

The DNA for the CDR3 is TGTGCCAGCAGCGATCGACTGGGGACCATTGGAGATACGCAGTATTTT. It translates to CASSDRLGTIGDTQYF. This chain links TRBV5-5 with TRBJ2-3; the D gene could be TRBD1 or TRBD2 (5 bases each). Germline lookup yields CDR1 SGHKS and CDR2 YYEKEE (reference sequence). With 4 bases removed from V and 5 bases from J, the gap between germline ends came to 20 bases. The CDR3 spans 16 residues.

V usage is TRBV20-1 and J usage is TRBJ2-3; 10 bases are a match to TRBD2. After removal of 6 bases from V and 6 bases from J, the junction contained 12 bases not matched to a gene. The V gene's germline CDR1 is DFQATT and CDR2 SNEGSKA (reference sequence). The CDR3 consists of 15 residues. CDR3 DNA sequence: TGCAGTGCCCGAGGGACTAGCGATTATCGGGATACGCAGTATTTT. Translated: CSARGTSDYRDTQYF.

V and J are TRBV6-5 and TRBJ2-1; possibly TRBD2 for D (6 bases). V gave up 0 bases and J gave up 6 bases, with 12 bases separating them. This CDR3 contains 15 residues. The V gene's germline CDR1 is MNHEY and CDR2 SVGAGI. The CDR3 sequence: CASSYSYLATNEQFF. As DNA, the CDR3 is TGTGCCAGCAGTTACTCATATCTAGCGACCAATGAGCAGTTCTTC.

A note on this clonotype: One junction end does not reproduce the germline sequence, and a read error may be involved. The chain is built from TRBV6-5 and TRBJ2-7, with 9 bases fitting TRBD1. The CDR3 is 12 residues long. Germline-derived CDR1 and CDR2 are MNHEY and SVGAGI. In DNA form, the CDR3 reads TGTGCCAGCAGTCAGGGACAGGGAAAGTCCCACTTC. Its protein product is CASSQGQGKSHF.

This clonotype was seen at least ten times. The genes are TRBV12-3 or TRBV12-4 and TRBJ2-7; D is undetermined. V lost 5 bases and J lost 0, with 14 bases in between. This CDR3 is 15 amino acids long. The CDR3 DNA reads as TGTGCCAGCAGTCTAGGTGACCGGACCTCCTACGAGCAGTACTTC. This codes for CASSLGDRTSYEQYF.

The chain carries TRBV7-9 and TRBJ2-7, with D maybe TRBD2 (6 bases). The ends were cut back, 5 bases at V and 3 bases at J, with 11 bases in the middle. There are 13 residues in the CDR3. The germline V gene has CDR1 SEHNR and CDR2 FQNEAQ (reference sequence). The CDR3 loop is CASSIGTLYEQYF. The CDR3 DNA is TGTGCCAGCAGCATAGGGACTCTCTACGAGCAGTACTTC.